This record covers a single T cell receptor (beta chain). The CDR3 is 13 residues long. The germline V gene encodes CDR1 MNHEY and CDR2 SVGAGI. Trimming removed 7 bases from V and 3 bases from J, with 12 bases in between. As originally analysed: Amplification of reference gene primers provided the estimated nucleated cell counts. Method: immunoSEQ multiplex PCR; TCRdb's copy keeps in-frame clones and lacks some. V, J and clone size derive from that table, while D and trimming were established from the DNA sequence. The table has 100,000 to 120,000 clones, 88% seen once. The sample belongs to a study of blood T cell repertoires in COVID-19. Study in general: COVID-19 samples from acute and convalescent phases originated in the United States, Italy and Spain.

Material: peripheral blood. This receptor was taken from a woman aged 45-59 years with acute or convalescent COVID-19. The gene calls are TRBV6-5 and TRBJ1-2; D possibly corresponds to TRBD1 (6 bases). The CDR3 loop reads CASTSGDDYGYTF. In DNA, the CDR3 is TGTGCCAGCACCTCAGGGGATGACTATGGCTACACCTTC.